This record covers a single TCR beta chain. Its matching antigen is unknown. The entry originates in a study of beta chain features in type 1 diabetes. Study background: The study found patients and healthy donors alike in age, gender and cell yields.

Study conclusions and caveats: The cDNA sequencing approach could over-represent high-TCR-expressing cells. There was a moderate but significant shortening of TCRB CDR3s in all four CD4+ subsets of Type 1 diabetes patients.

CDR3 length: 11 residues. Germline lookup yields CDR1 DFQATT and CDR2 SNEGSKA (reference sequence). The V end was cut by 6 bases, the J end by 10 bases, with 13 bases between. The entirety of the isolated RNA underwent reverse transcription, so expressed TCRB transcripts were sequenced. Clones were sequenced by immunoSEQ multiplex PCR, and TCRdb holds only the in-frame ones, with some missing. The repertoire holds 120,000 to 150,000 clones, with about 50% as singletons. The V and J genes are TRBV20-1 and TRBJ2-1; tentative D call: TRBD2 (6 bases). This clonotype was sampled from a man aged 18 to 29 in good health. Sequenced input: Tregs from blood. The CDR3 here is CSALGGQEQFF. For the CDR3, the DNA is TGCAGTGCACTCGGAGGGCAGGAGCAGTTCTTC.